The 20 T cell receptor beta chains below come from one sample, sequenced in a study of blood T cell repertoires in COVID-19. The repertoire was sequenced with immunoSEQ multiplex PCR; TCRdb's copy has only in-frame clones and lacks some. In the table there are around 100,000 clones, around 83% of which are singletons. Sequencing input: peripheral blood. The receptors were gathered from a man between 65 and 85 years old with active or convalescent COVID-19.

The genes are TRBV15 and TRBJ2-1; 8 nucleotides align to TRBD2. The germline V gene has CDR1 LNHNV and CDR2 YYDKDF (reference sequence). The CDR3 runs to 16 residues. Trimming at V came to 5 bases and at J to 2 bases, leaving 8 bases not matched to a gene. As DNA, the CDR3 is TGTGCCACCAGCGGAGCAGGGCGGGGGGCCTACAATGAGCAGTTCTTC. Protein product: CATSGAGRGAYNEQFF. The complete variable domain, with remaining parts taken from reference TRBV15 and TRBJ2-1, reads DAMVIQNPRYQVTQFGKPVTLSCSQTLNHNVMYWYQQKSSQAPKLLFHYYDKDFNNEADTPDNFQSRRPNTSFCFLDIRSPGLGDTAMYLCATSGAGRGAYNEQFFGPGTRLTVL.

The CDR3 here is CASSSLTLREQYF. The CDR3 DNA is TGCGCCAGCAGTTCCTTGACGTTGAGGGAGCAGTACTTC. The rearrangement uses TRBV10-1 and TRBJ2-7, with D hard to call. V gave up 5 bases and J gave up 7 bases, with 15 bases separating them. Germline CDR1 reads WNHNN; CDR2 reads SYGVQD (reference sequence). CDR3 length equals 13 residues.

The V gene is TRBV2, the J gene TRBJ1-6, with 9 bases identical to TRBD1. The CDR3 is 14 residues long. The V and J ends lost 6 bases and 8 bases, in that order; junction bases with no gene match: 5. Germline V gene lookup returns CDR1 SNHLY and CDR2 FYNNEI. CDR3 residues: CASSLRQGDSPLHF. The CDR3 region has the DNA TGTGCCAGCAGCCTTAGACAGGGGGATTCACCCCTCCACTTT.

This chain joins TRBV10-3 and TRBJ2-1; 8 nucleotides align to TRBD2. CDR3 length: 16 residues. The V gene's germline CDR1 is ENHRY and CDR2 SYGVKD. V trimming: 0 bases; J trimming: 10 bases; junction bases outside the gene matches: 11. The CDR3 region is CAISESGRGDPPEQFF. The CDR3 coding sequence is TGTGCCATCAGTGAGTCGGGGCGGGGGGACCCCCCAGAGCAGTTCTTC.

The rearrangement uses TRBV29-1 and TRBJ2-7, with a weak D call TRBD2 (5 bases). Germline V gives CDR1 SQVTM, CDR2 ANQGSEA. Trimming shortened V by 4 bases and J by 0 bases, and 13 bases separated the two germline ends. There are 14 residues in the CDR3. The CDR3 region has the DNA TGCAGCGTTGCCGACGGGGATAGCTCCTACGAGCAGTACTTC. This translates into CSVADGDSSYEQYF.

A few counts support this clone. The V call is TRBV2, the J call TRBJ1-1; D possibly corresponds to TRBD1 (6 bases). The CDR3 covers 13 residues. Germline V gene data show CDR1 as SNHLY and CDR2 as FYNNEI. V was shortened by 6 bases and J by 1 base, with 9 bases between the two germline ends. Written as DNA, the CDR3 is TGTGCCAGCAGGCCGGGACAGAACACTGAAGCTTTCTTT. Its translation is CASRPGQNTEAFF.

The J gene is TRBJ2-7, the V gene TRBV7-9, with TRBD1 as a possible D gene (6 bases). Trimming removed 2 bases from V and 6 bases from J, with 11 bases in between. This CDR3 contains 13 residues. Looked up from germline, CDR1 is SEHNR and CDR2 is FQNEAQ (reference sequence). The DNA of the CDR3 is TGTGCCAGCAGCTTACTTCAGGGGTTCGAGCAGTACTTC. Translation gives CASSLLQGFEQYF.

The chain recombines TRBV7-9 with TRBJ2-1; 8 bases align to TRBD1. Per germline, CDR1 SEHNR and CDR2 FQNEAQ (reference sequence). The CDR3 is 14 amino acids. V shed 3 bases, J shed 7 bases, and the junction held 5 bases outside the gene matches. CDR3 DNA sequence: TGTGCCAGCAGCTTGGGTTACAGGGGGAATGAGCAGTTCTTC. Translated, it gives CASSLGYRGNEQFF.

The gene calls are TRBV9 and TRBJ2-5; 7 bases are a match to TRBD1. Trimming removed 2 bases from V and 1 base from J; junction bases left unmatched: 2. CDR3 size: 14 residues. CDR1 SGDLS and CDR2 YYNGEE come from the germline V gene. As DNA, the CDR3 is TGTGCCAGCAGCGTTGGACAGGCCCAAGAGACCCAGTACTTC. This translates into CASSVGQAQETQYF.

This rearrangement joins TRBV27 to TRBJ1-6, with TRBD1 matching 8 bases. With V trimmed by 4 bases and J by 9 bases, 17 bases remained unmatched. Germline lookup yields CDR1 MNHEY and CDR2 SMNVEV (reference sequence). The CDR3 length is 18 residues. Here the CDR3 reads CASSWRTGNTPGRSPLHF. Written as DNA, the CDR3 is TGTGCCAGCAGTTGGAGGACAGGGAATACCCCGGGTCGTTCACCCCTCCACTTT.

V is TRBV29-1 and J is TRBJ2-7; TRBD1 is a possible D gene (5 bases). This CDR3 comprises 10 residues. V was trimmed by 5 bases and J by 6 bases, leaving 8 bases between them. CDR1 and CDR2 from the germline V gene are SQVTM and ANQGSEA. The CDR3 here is CSVIGVEQYF. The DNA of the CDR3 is TGCAGCGTTATAGGGGTCGAGCAGTACTTC.

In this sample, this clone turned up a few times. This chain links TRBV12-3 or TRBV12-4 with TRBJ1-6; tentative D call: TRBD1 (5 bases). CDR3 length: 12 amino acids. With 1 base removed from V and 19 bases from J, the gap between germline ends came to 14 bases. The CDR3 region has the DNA TGTGCCAGCAGTTTAGGAAGGCAGGGAGGGCACTTT. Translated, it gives CASSLGRQGGHF.

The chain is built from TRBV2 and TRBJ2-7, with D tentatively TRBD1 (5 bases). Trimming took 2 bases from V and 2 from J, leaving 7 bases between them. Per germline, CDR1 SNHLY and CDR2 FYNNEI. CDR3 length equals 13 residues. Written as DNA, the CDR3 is TGTGCCAGCAGTGAACTAGGGGCCTACGAGCAGTACTTC. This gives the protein CASSELGAYEQYF.

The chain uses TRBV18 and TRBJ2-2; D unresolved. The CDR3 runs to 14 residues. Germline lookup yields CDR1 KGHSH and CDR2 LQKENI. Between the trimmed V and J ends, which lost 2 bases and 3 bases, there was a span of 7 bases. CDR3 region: CASSPTPDTGELFF. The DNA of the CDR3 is TGTGCCAGCTCACCAACGCCAGACACCGGGGAGCTGTTTTTT. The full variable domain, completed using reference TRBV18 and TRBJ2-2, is NAGVMQNPRHLVRRRGQEARLRCSPMKGHSHVYWYRQLPEEGLKFMVYLQKENIIDESGMPKERFSAEFPKEGPSILRIQQVVRGDSAAYFCASSPTPDTGELFFGEGSRLTVL.

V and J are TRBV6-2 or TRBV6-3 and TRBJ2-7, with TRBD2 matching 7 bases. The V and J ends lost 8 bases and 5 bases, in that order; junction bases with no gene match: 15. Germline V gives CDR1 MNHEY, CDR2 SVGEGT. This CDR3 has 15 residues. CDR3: CASGRVARGSNEQYF. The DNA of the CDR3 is TGTGCCAGCGGCCGCGTGGCGCGGGGGTCGAACGAGCAGTACTTC.

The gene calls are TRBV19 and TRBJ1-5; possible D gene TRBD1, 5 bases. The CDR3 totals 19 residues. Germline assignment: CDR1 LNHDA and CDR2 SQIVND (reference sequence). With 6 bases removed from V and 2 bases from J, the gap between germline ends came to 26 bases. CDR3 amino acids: CASSKLGVDAVLGNQPQHF. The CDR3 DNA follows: TGTGCCAGTAGCAAGTTAGGGGTAGACGCCGTTTTGGGCAATCAGCCCCAGCATTTT.

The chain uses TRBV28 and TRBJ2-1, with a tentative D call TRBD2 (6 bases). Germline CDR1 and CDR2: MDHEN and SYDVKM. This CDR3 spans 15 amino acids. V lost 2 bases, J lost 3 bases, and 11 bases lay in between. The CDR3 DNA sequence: TGTGCCAGCAGTTTAGGGTCGGGACTCTACAATGAGCAGTTCTTC. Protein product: CASSLGSGLYNEQFF.

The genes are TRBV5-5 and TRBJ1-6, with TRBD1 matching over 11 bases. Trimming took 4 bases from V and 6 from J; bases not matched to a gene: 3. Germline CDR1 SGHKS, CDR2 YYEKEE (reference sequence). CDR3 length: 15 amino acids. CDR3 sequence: CASSLGTGGNSPLHF. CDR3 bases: TGTGCCAGCAGCCTCGGGACAGGGGGTAATTCACCCCTCCACTTT.

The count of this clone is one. This chain's CDR3 is CASRNDRVATGELFF. The CDR3 nucleotides are TGTGCCAGCAGGAACGACAGGGTGGCCACCGGGGAGCTGTTTTTT. V is TRBV2 and J is TRBJ2-2, with 7 bases fitting TRBD1. Germline V gives CDR1 SNHLY, CDR2 FYNNEI. The CDR3 runs 15 residues. The ends lost 6 bases at V and 4 bases at J; junction bases unmatched: 8.

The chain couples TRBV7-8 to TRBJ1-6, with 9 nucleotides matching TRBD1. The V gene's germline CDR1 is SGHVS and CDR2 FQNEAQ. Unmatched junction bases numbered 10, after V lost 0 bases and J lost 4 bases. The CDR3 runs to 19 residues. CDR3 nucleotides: TGTGCCAGCAGCTTAGCGGCCGGGACAGGGTTGGCTTATAATTCACCCCTCCACTTT. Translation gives CASSLAAGTGLAYNSPLHF.